This passage covers 20 T cell receptor beta chains from one sample sequenced in a study of blood T cell repertoires in COVID-19. Libraries were prepared by immunoSEQ multiplex PCR; TCRdb keeps only in-frame clonotypes and omits some of them. The table has roughly 190,000 clones, approximately 79% seen once. Sequenced sample: peripheral blood. Receptors originate from a woman between 45 and 60 years old with acute or convalescent COVID-19.

For the CDR3, the DNA is TGTGCCAGCAGCTCCCCGGGGGGGCAGAGACTCAATCAGCCCCAGCATTTT. It is translated as CASSSPGGQRLNQPQHF. This chain joins TRBV7-8 and TRBJ1-5; maybe TRBD1 (6 bases). Trimming pared 4 bases from V and 3 bases from J, leaving 19 bases between. The CDR3 spans 17 residues. Germline assignment: CDR1 SGHVS and CDR2 FQNEAQ. The entire variable domain, with the rest obtained from reference TRBV7-8 and TRBJ1-5, is as follows: GAGVSQSPRYKVAKRGQDVALRCDPISGHVSLFWYQQALGQGPEFLTYFQNEAQLDKSGLPSDRFFAERPEGSVSTLKIQRTQQEDSAVYLCASSSPGGQRLNQPQHFGDGTRLSIL.

This chain links TRBV15 with TRBJ2-3, with 8 bases lining up with TRBD2. The length of the CDR3 is 15 residues. Germline CDR1 and CDR2: LNHNV and YYDKDF (reference sequence). CDR3 DNA sequence: TGTGCAACGACGTCCGGGAGGGCTAGGACAGATACGCAGTATTTT. It translates to CATTSGRARTDTQYF.

The gene calls are TRBV10-1 and TRBJ2-1; weak D call: TRBD2 (6 bases). Trimming removed 0 bases from V and 0 bases from J, with 9 bases in between. Germline CDR1 WNHNN, CDR2 SYGVQD (reference sequence). The CDR3 extends over 16 amino acids. CDR3 in amino acids: CASSESGGGSYNEQFF. The CDR3 DNA follows: TGCGCCAGCAGTGAGTCGGGGGGAGGCTCCTACAATGAGCAGTTCTTC.

This clone was counted a single time. This rearrangement joins TRBV6-5 to TRBJ1-2, with D possibly matching TRBD1 (6 bases). The CDR3 covers 14 residues. Germline values: CDR1 MNHEY, CDR2 SVGAGI. Trimming took off 6 bases at V and 5 bases at J, with 16 bases between the two ends. The CDR3 DNA is TGTGCCAGCAGCCCGGACAGAAGGGGGTATGGCTACACCTTC. This encodes CASSPDRRGYGYTF.

The chain is built from TRBV29-1 and TRBJ2-1; TRBD2 matches 8 bases. This CDR3 contains 13 residues. The V and J ends lost 4 bases and 12 bases, in that order; junction bases with no gene match: 11. Per germline, CDR1 SQVTM and CDR2 ANQGSEA. The CDR3 nucleotides are TGCAGCGTTGTGCCTCCGGGAGGGATTGGGCAGTTCTTC. Amino acid sequence: CSVVPPGGIGQFF.

This clone was seen just once. This chain joins TRBV6-5 and TRBJ1-2; TRBD1 matches at 7 bases. After removal of 6 bases from V and 7 bases from J, the junction contained 8 bases not matched to a gene. In germline, CDR1 is MNHEY, CDR2 SVGAGI. This CDR3 has 13 residues. CDR3 loop: CASSPLQGTGYTF. CDR3 bases: TGTGCCAGCAGCCCATTACAGGGGACTGGCTACACCTTC.

The genes are TRBV30 and TRBJ1-3; TRBD1 is a possible D gene (5 bases). The CDR3 is 15 residues long. Germline V CDR1 and CDR2: GTSNPN, SVGIG (reference sequence). V was trimmed by 0 bases and J by 2 bases, leaving 11 bases between them. The CDR3 bases are TGTGCCTGGAGTGTGGGGGGGGGACCTGGAAACACCATATATTTT. Translating it yields CAWSVGGGPGNTIYF.

The chain carries TRBV7-2 and TRBJ2-3; D gene ambiguous. Between the trimmed V and J ends, which lost 1 base and 4 bases, there was a span of 9 bases. Germline CDR1 is SGHTA and CDR2 is FQGNSA. CDR3 length equals 14 residues. The DNA of the CDR3 is TGTGCCAGCAGCTTAGGGTCGCGCGCAGATACGCAGTATTTT. Its translation: CASSLGSRADTQYF. The variable domain in full, completed from reference TRBV7-2 and TRBJ2-3, reads GAGVSQSPSNKVTEKGKDVELRCDPISGHTALYWYRQSLGQGLEFLIYFQGNSAPDKSGLPSDRFSAERTGGSVSTLTIQRTQQEDSAVYLCASSLGSRADTQYFGPGTRLTVL.

There are a few counts of this clone. The chain combines TRBV19 with TRBJ1-6; 8 nucleotides match TRBD1. The J segment lost 7 bases and the V segment lost 2 bases, leaving 1 base of the junction unmatched. The germline CDR1 and CDR2 sequences are LNHDA and SQIVND (reference sequence). The CDR3 length is 14 residues. CDR3 nucleotide sequence: TGTGCCAGTAGTATACAGGGGGCCAATTCACCCCTCCACTTT. Translation gives CASSIQGANSPLHF.

V usage is TRBV30 and J usage is TRBJ1-5, with a tentative D call TRBD1 (6 bases). This CDR3 comprises 14 residues. Trimming took off 3 bases at V and 5 bases at J, with 14 bases between the two ends. Looked up from germline, CDR1 is GTSNPN and CDR2 is SVGIG (reference sequence). The CDR3 here is CAWRGGRGDQPQHF. The CDR3 nucleotides read TGTGCCTGGAGGGGGGGGAGGGGGGATCAGCCCCAGCATTTT. Based on the CDR3 plus reference TRBV30 and TRBJ1-5, the full variable domain is SQTIHQWPATLVQPVGSPLSLECTVEGTSNPNLYWYRQAAGRGLQLLFYSVGIGQISSEVPQNLSASRPQDRQFILSSKKLLLSDSGFYLCAWRGGRGDQPQHFGDGTRLSIL.

This clone was counted a single time. V usage is TRBV19 and J usage is TRBJ2-7, with D maybe TRBD2 (5 bases). This CDR3 is 14 amino acids long. The V end was cut by 9 bases, the J end by 5 bases, with 20 bases between. CDR1 is LNHDA, CDR2 SQIVND, per germline (reference sequence). The CDR3, as DNA: TGTGCCAGACCGCGGGCCCCCATTCGGGACGAGCAGTACTTC. Protein sequence: CARPRAPIRDEQYF.

The chain uses TRBV4-3 and TRBJ2-1, with 8 nucleotides matching TRBD2. After removal of 3 bases from V and 0 bases from J, the junction contained 13 bases not matched to a gene. CDR1 and CDR2 (germline): LGHNA, YSLEER. This CDR3 is built from 19 residues. CDR3 in DNA: TGCGCCAGCAGCCAGGGACTAGGCGCGACGGCGAGCTCCTACAATGAGCAGTTCTTC. Amino acid sequence: CASSQGLGATASSYNEQFF.

The gene calls are TRBV30 and TRBJ1-6; possibly TRBD1 for D (5 bases). Trimming cost V 1 base and J 4 bases, with 5 bases left between them. CDR3 length equals 13 residues. Germline V gives CDR1 GTSNPN, CDR2 SVGIG (reference sequence). The CDR3 bases are TGTGCCTGGAGTGCAGGGTATAATTCACCCCTCCACTTT. It encodes CAWSAGYNSPLHF.

The V and J genes are TRBV3-1 (or the pseudogene TRBV3-2) and TRBJ1-5; 8 nucleotides align to TRBD1. There are 18 residues in the CDR3. Germline V gives CDR1 LGHDT, CDR2 YNNKEL (reference sequence). J was trimmed by 0 bases and V by 4 bases; bases with no gene match: 11. CDR3 sequence: CASSRDRGPCGSNQPQHF. CDR3 bases: TGTGCCAGCAGCCGCGACAGGGGCCCTTGCGGTAGCAATCAGCCCCAGCATTTT.

The rearrangement joins TRBV5-6 to TRBJ2-1, with TRBD2 matching over 8 bases. The ends lost 3 bases at V and 7 bases at J; junction bases unmatched: 15. CDR1 is SGHDT and CDR2 is YYEEEE in the germline V gene. The length of the CDR3 is 17 residues. CDR3 DNA: TGTGCCAGCAGCTCCCCTCTTTTGGCGGGGGGCGGAAATGAGCAGTTCTTC. Translated, it gives CASSSPLLAGGGNEQFF.

The chain links TRBV30 to TRBJ2-2, with 7 nucleotides matching TRBD1. The trim removed 0 bases at V and 2 bases at J, leaving 6 bases unmatched. The CDR3 extends over 16 amino acids. The germline V gene encodes CDR1 GTSNPN and CDR2 SVGIG (reference sequence). The CDR3 region has the DNA TGTGCCTGGAGTGTGTTACAGGGGTTTAACACCGGGGAGCTGTTTTTT. This codes for CAWSVLQGFNTGELFF.

V and J are TRBV6-5 and TRBJ1-3; D unresolved. Germline CDR1 and CDR2: MNHEY and SVGAGI. Trimming shortened V by 2 bases and J by 3 bases, and 8 bases separated the two germline ends. CDR3 length equals 14 residues. The chain's CDR3 is CASSYQSHGNTIYF. The CDR3 DNA is TGTGCCAGCAGTTACCAGTCACATGGAAACACCATATATTTT.

V usage is TRBV19 and J usage is TRBJ2-3; D is unresolved. The V gene lost 2 bases and the J gene lost 5 bases, with 11 bases spanning the gap. The germline CDR1 and CDR2 sequences are LNHDA and SQIVND (reference sequence). The CDR3 consists of 14 residues. The CDR3 sequence: CASSISPAEDTQYF. CDR3 bases: TGTGCCAGTAGTATATCCCCTGCGGAAGATACGCAGTATTTT. Variable domain in full (rest from reference TRBV19 and TRBJ2-3): DGGITQSPKYLFRKEGQNVTLSCEQNLNHDAMYWYRQDPGQGLRLIYYSQIVNDFQKGDIAEGYSVSREKKESFPLTVTSAQKNPTAFYLCASSISPAEDTQYFGPGTRLTVL.

A note on this clone: Additional DNA sequences in this sample encode the identical CDR3. V and J are TRBV14 and TRBJ2-7; 7 nucleotides line up with TRBD2. This CDR3 has 13 residues. Trimming cost V 3 bases and J 4 bases; bases outside gene matches: 3. Germline V gene sequence: CDR1 SGHDN, CDR2 FVKESK. The CDR3 coding sequence is TGTGCCAGCAGCCAGGGCGGGAGATACGAGCAGTACTTC. Protein sequence: CASSQGGRYEQYF.

The J gene is TRBJ2-1, the V gene TRBV5-1; TRBD2 agrees at 11 bases. V lost 0 bases, J lost 11 bases, and 4 bases stayed unmatched. Germline V gene data show CDR1 as SGHRS and CDR2 as YFSETQ. CDR3 length: 14 amino acids. The CDR3 region is CASSLELAGDKQFF. In nucleotides, the CDR3 is TGCGCCAGCAGCTTGGAACTAGCGGGAGACAAGCAGTTCTTC.